The text below deals with one T cell receptor (beta chain). This receptor's antigen is unknown. Base qualities are not recorded, but no much larger clone differs from it by a single base. The listed sequencing device is Illumina HiSeq 1500. TCRdb itself trimmed the public reads at Q25 with fastp, ran MiXCR and retained productive beta chains. Identical CDR3 proteins give one entry, which carries the most common genes and DNA. Within this sample are 450,000 to 650,000 distinct CDR3 sequences, with more than 20% of them counted one time only. Of the sample, less than 15% is held by the ten largest clones. This specimen belongs to a study of T cell repertoires in cytomegalovirus infection (dated by TCRdb to the late 2010s). For context, the study as a whole: The HLA type of each donor mattered for the analysis, because public TCR beta signatures pointed to carriage of CMV infection along with the matching HLA type. Results and caveats for the whole study, not just this receptor: In the ex vivo response, HLA-C-restricted CMV-specific TCR beta clonotypes were dominant, and in two of eight donors the single most frequent clonotype came from this HLA-C-restricted group. Cumulative frequency of public TCR beta family members discriminated carriers of CMV infection plus the relevant HLA type in this cohort and an independent roughly 320-donor cohort.

From V the trimming removes 7 bases and from J it removes 6 bases, while the gene matches leave 6 bases of the junction unaccounted for. The CDR3 covers 13 residues, taking in both the cysteine and the phenylalanine. The read is trimmed to its CDR3 DNA, 39 bases read in frame from base 1. The material sequenced was PBMCs. The sequence derives from a human donor in good health (CMV status not recorded). Some clones in this sample may be carry-over from other donors' samples. The chain is assembled from TRBV12-3 or TRBV12-4 and TRBJ1-2, and 9 bases in between align with TRBD1. DNA sequence: TGTGCCAGCAACCTACAGGGGGCCGATGGCTACACCTTC. Translated, this gives CASNLQGADGYTF.